The clone carrying this T cell receptor beta chain was detected many times. Its target is not known. The CDR3 regions of TCR beta were amplified from RNA transcripts. An initial round of RT-PCR targeting the TCR CDR3 relied on the HTBI primer set. TCRdb re-called the multiplex PCR reads with MiXCR, one entry per CDR3 protein. Among fewer than 350,000 distinct CDR3 sequences listed, approximately 18% were seen once. Disease duration was under 3 months in the ophthalmopathy patients, who also had a Clinical Activity Score of at least 3 and a NOSPECS grade of at least 4. This sample is drawn from a study of T cells in Graves' hyperthyroidism and ophthalmopathy. Study results and caveats: Patients with ophthalmopathy were separated from those with stable hyperthyroidism by a 13 V-J model.

CDR1 is MDHEN, CDR2 SYDVKM, per germline. This CDR3 has 13 residues. V trimming: 9 bases; J trimming: 3 bases; junction bases outside the gene matches: 7. Material: blood. This chain links TRBV28 with TRBJ1-2, with 7 bases that match TRBD1. The TCR originated in a woman between 40 and 50 years old with Graves' ophthalmopathy. CDR3: CASTSDRYYGYTF. The CDR3 nucleotides are TGTGCCAGTACATCGGACAGGTACTATGGCTACACCTTC.